The entry below describes one TCR beta chain. Its target is not known. The CDR3 consists of 14 residues. Per the germline V gene, CDR1 is LNHDA and CDR2 is SQIVND (reference sequence). Unmatched junction bases numbered 6, after V lost 4 bases and J lost 4 bases. The data were taken from a study of T cell clones after liver transplantation. Study context: Immunosuppression withdrawal was tried within 2 years after liver transplantation in this trial. Until 12-24 months post-transplant, subjects got standard immunosuppression and no induction. Patients counted as tolerant after at least one year off all immunosuppression, enzymes not exceeding twice normal.

TCRdb's table, derived via immunoSEQ multiplex PCR, lists solely in-frame clones and lacks some. The sample lists approximately 51,000 clones; about 86% were seen once. The study's findings and limits: These preliminary findings come from unstandardized post-transplant sampling times.

The sequencing used CD8+ T cells from blood, collected 12 months after liver transplant. This sequence joins TRBV19 and TRBJ1-2; 7 positions match TRBD1. The sequence was obtained from a human patient who received a liver transplant. Some T cells may be the graft donor's. CDR3 nucleotide sequence: TGTGCCAGTAGTACCGGGACAGTTCTCTATGGCTACACCTTC. Protein product: CASSTGTVLYGYTF.